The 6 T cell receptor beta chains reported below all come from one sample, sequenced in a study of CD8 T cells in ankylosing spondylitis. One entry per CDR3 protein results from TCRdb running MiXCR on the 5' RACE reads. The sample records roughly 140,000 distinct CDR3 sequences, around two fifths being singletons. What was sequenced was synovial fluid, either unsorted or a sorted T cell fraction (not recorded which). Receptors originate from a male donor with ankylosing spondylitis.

The CDR3 protein is CSVEISNTEAFF. CDR3 DNA: TGCAGCGTTGAAATATCGAACACTGAAGCTTTCTTT. The chain uses TRBV29-1 and TRBJ1-1; no definite D call. The CDR3 consists of 12 residues. The ends were cut back, 2 bases at V and 1 base at J, with 5 bases in the middle. Germline CDR1 and CDR2: SQVTM and ANQGSEA.

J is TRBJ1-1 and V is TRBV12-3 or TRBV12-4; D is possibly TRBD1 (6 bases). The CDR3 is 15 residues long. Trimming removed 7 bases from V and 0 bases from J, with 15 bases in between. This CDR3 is CASTEYRVMNTEAFF. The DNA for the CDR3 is TGTGCCAGCACCGAATACAGGGTAATGAACACTGAAGCTTTCTTT.

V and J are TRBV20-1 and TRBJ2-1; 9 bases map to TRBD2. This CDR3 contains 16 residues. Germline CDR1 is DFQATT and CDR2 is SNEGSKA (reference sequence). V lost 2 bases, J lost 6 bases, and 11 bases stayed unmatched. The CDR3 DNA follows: TGCAGTGCTAGACGTTTACGGCGGGGGGGCCGCAATGAGCAGTTCTTC. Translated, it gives CSARRLRRGGRNEQFF.

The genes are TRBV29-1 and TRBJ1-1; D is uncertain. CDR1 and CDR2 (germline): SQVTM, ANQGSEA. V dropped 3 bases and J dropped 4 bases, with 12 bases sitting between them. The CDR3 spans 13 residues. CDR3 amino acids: CSVDDTLGTEAFF. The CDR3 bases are TGCAGCGTTGACGACACATTAGGCACTGAAGCTTTCTTT.

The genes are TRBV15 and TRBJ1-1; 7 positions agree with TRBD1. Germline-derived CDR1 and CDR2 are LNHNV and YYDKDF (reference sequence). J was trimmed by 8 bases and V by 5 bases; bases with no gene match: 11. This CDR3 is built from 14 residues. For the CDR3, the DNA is TGTGCCACCAGCCTCCTATCGGGACAGAGCGAAGCTTTCTTT. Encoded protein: CATSLLSGQSEAFF.

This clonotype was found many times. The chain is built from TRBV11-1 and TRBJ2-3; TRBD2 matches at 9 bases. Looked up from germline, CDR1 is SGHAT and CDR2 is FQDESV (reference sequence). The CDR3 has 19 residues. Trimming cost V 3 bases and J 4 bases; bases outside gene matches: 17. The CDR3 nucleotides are TGTGCCAGCAGCTTCCCCGTTTTATCGGTAGCGGGAGTGGCAGATACGCAGTATTTT. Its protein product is CASSFPVLSVAGVADTQYF.